This TCR beta chain was sequenced in a study of T-cell memory formation after mild COVID-19. Findings and limits, study-wide: Clones contracting over day 15 to 85 were CD4/CD8 balanced, with later expanders leaning CD4+.

In its sample, this clonotype was seen a few times. Its target is unknown. The germline CDR1 and CDR2 sequences are SGHTA and FQGNSA. The CDR3 is 15 amino acids. Trimming removed 5 bases from V and 1 base from J, with 13 bases in between. TCRdb reprocessed the 5' RACE reads with MiXCR, giving one entry per CDR3 protein. The table includes hundreds of thousands of distinct CDR3 sequences, less than 25% detected once. The receptor was isolated from an adult woman who had mild COVID-19 (a few samples of this study predate the infection). Cell type and time point are not known. Sequenced sample: PBMCs or a T cell subset sorted from them (not recorded which). The rearrangement joins TRBV7-2 to TRBJ2-3; perhaps TRBD1 as D (6 bases). The CDR3 sequence is CASSHQGTRTDTQYF. The DNA of the CDR3 is TGTGCCAGCAGCCATCAGGGGACACGCACAGATACGCAGTATTTT.